This TCR beta chain was identified in a study of cytomegalovirus exposure and HLA in healthy donors. Vbeta (60) and Jbeta (13) primers were used in the PCR. Some clones are missing from TCRdb's copy, which holds only in-frame ones; the method was immunoSEQ multiplex PCR. The sample carries some 150,000 clones, around 74% recorded once. Germline V gene data show CDR1 as SGHRS and CDR2 as YFSETQ. This CDR3 comprises 16 residues. V shed 5 bases and J 2 bases; nucleotides not matched to a gene: 8. Sequenced material: PBMCs. This clonotype was sampled from a man in his fifties or sixties in good health and CMV-seropositive. The chain uses TRBV5-1 and TRBJ2-3, with 10 positions matching TRBD2. CDR3 protein: CASRTVAGGFTDTQYF. CDR3 in DNA: TGCGCCAGCAGAACTGTAGCGGGAGGATTCACAGATACGCAGTATTTT.